This passage covers 30 T cell receptor beta chains from one sample sequenced in a study of shared clonotypes between healthy human individuals. Assay: immunoSEQ multiplex PCR; the TCRdb copy retains only in-frame clones and omits some. This table holds about 2.4 million clones, over 85% found once. The sample consisted of naive CD4+ T cells from PBMCs. This sample's subset: CD45RA+ positively selected. These receptors were collected from a man younger than 35 in good health. Some clones in this sample may be carry-over from other donors' samples.

V usage is TRBV11-2 and J usage is TRBJ1-1, with unresolved D. The CDR3 is made up of 14 amino acids. Per germline, CDR1 SGHAT and CDR2 FQNNGV. Deletions cut 7 bases from V and 2 bases from J, with 14 bases between. The CDR3 region is CASTLGPLNTEAFF. The CDR3 bases are TGTGCCAGCACCCTAGGGCCCCTAAACACTGAAGCTTTCTTT.

The CDR3 reads CASSRAGPQATEAFF. The DNA for the CDR3 is TGTGCCAGCAGCAGAGCCGGGCCCCAGGCCACTGAAGCTTTCTTT. This rearrangement joins TRBV7-9 to TRBJ1-1, with no clear D. Germline lookup yields CDR1 SEHNR and CDR2 FQNEAQ (reference sequence). V was clipped by 5 bases and J by 4 bases, with 17 bases between them. The CDR3 covers 15 residues.

The chain links TRBV21-1 to TRBJ2-2; TRBD1, the table's D call, lacks a check against the DNA. TRBV21-1 is a pseudogene locus. CDR3 length: 12 amino acids. The CDR3: CASPGMAGELFF. The CDR3 nucleotides read TGTGCCAGCCCAGGGATGGCCGGGGAGCTGTTTTTT.

Only a few counts were recorded for this clone. This chain connects TRBV7-3 to TRBJ2-5; D gene ambiguous. Germline V lookup: CDR1 SGHTA, CDR2 FQGTGA. V was clipped by 4 bases and J by 0 bases, with 6 bases between them. CDR3 length equals 13 residues. In DNA, the CDR3 is TGTGCCAGCAGCTCCCAGTACCAAGAGACCCAGTACTTC. As protein: CASSSQYQETQYF. Full variable domain (outside the CDR3, taken from reference TRBV7-3 and TRBJ2-5): GAGVSQTPSNKVTEKGKYVELRCDPISGHTALYWYRQSLGQGPEFLIYFQGTGAADDSGLPNDRFFAVRPEGSVSTLKIQRTERGDSAVYLCASSSQYQETQYFGPGTRLLVL.

The V call is TRBV7-4, the J call TRBJ1-5; D unresolved. CDR1 is SGHVT and CDR2 is SQSDAQ in the germline V gene. Trimming shortened V by 8 bases and J by 4 bases, and 3 bases separated the two germline ends. There are 10 residues in the CDR3. For the CDR3, the DNA is TGTGCCAGCCGTAATCAGCCCCAGCATTTT. Translated: CASRNQPQHF.

The chain joins TRBV6-1 to TRBJ2-1; D ambiguous. CDR3 length: 12 amino acids. Deletions cut 7 bases from V and 4 bases from J, with 8 bases between. Germline CDR1 MNHNS, CDR2 SASEGT. The CDR3 nucleotides are TGTGCCAGCAACCACCTTTACAATGAGCAGTTCTTC. It is translated as CASNHLYNEQFF.

The chain couples TRBV14 to TRBJ1-2; D ambiguous. Trimming took 1 base from V and 3 from J, leaving 12 bases between them. This CDR3 region has 15 residues. The germline V gene has CDR1 SGHDN and CDR2 FVKESK. The CDR3 DNA is TGTGCCAGCAGCCAAGCTCTATCCGGGTACTATGGCTACACCTTC. Translation gives CASSQALSGYYGYTF.

The chain carries TRBV7-9 and TRBJ2-1, with 12 positions matching TRBD2. CDR3 length: 15 residues. CDR1 is SEHNR, CDR2 FQNEAQ, per germline (reference sequence). The V gene end was trimmed by 5 bases and the J gene end by 6 bases; junction bases not matched to a gene: 5. In DNA, the CDR3 is TGTGCCAGCAGCGCCGCTAGCGGGGGGGTCAATGAGCAGTTCTTC. This encodes CASSAASGGVNEQFF.

The V gene is TRBV7-8, the J gene TRBJ2-3; D is possibly TRBD2 (5 bases). The CDR3 consists of 14 residues. Germline loops: CDR1 SGHVS, CDR2 FQNEAQ. Trimming left V 7 bases short and J 3 bases short, with 14 bases between. The CDR3 coding sequence is TGTGCCAGCACCTCACTCCGACTAACAGATACGCAGTATTTT. Its translation is CASTSLRLTDTQYF.

This rearrangement joins TRBV7-3 to TRBJ2-2; D not resolved. Germline lookup yields CDR1 SGHTA and CDR2 FQGTGA. The CDR3 covers 14 residues. Trimming left V 0 bases short and J 8 bases short, with 10 bases between. CDR3 region: CASSLTVTGGELFF. The CDR3 DNA follows: TGTGCCAGCAGCTTAACCGTCACTGGGGGGGAGCTGTTTTTT.

The chain combines TRBV5-5 with TRBJ1-4; 8 nucleotides match TRBD1. This CDR3 is 13 amino acids long. The germline gives CDR1 SGHKS, CDR2 YYEKEE (reference sequence). The trim removed 3 bases at V and 5 bases at J, leaving 0 bases unmatched. CDR3 region: CASSWTGNEKLFF. CDR3 in DNA: TGTGCCAGCAGCTGGACAGGGAATGAAAAACTGTTTTTT.

As DNA, the CDR3 is TGTGCCAGCAGCCTCTCGAGGGGCGAGCAGTACTTC. Protein: CASSLSRGEQYF. This rearrangement joins TRBV11-3 to TRBJ2-7; possibly TRBD1 or TRBD2 for D (5 bases each). V gave up 5 bases and J gave up 6 bases, with 11 bases separating them. Germline V gene data show CDR1 as SGHNT and CDR2 as YENEEA. This CDR3 contains 12 residues. The full variable domain, its missing parts supplied by reference TRBV11-3 and TRBJ2-7, is EAGVVQSPRYKIIEKKQPVAFWCNPISGHNTLYWYLQNLGQGPELLIRYENEEAVDDSQLPKDRFSAERLKGVDSTLKIQPAELGDSAVYLCASSLSRGEQYFGPGTRLTVT.

V gene TRBV11-2 combines with J gene TRBJ1-1; D is undetermined. There are 15 residues in the CDR3. Trimming removed 1 base at V and 0 bases at J, with 9 bases between. The germline V gene has CDR1 SGHAT and CDR2 FQNNGV. CDR3 region: CASSLAWQMNTEAFF. CDR3 DNA: TGTGCCAGCAGCTTAGCGTGGCAGATGAACACTGAAGCTTTCTTT. The variable domain in full, completed from reference TRBV11-2 and TRBJ1-1, reads EAGVAQSPRYKIIEKRQSVAFWCNPISGHATLYWYQQILGQGPKLLIQFQNNGVVDDSQLPKDRFSAERLKGVDSTLKIQPAKLEDSAVYLCASSLAWQMNTEAFFGQGTRLTVV.

This chain uses TRBV30 with TRBJ2-5; D possibly corresponds to TRBD2 (5 bases). The CDR3 contains 14 residues. Germline-derived CDR1 and CDR2 are GTSNPN and SVGIG (reference sequence). V was shortened by 1 base and J by 5 bases, with 14 bases between the two germline ends. The CDR3 DNA sequence: TGTGCCTGGAGTGGGGCCGTCCCGGGGGAGACCCAGTACTTC. As protein: CAWSGAVPGETQYF.

The CDR3 DNA sequence: TGTGCCAGCAGTTACGGGGAAACGCAGTATTTT. Translating it yields CASSYGETQYF. This chain links TRBV6-5 with TRBJ2-3; D is unclear. Per the germline V gene, CDR1 is MNHEY and CDR2 is SVGAGI. The length of the CDR3 is 11 residues. V was pared by 2 bases and J by 9 bases, with 6 bases between.

The V and J genes are TRBV29-1 and TRBJ2-1; TRBD2 matches at 12 bases. Germline V gene lookup returns CDR1 SQVTM and CDR2 ANQGSEA. The CDR3 consists of 15 residues. Trimming removed 6 bases from V and 7 bases from J; junction bases left unmatched: 10. CDR3 sequence (DNA): TGCAGCGTCGGATTTCGACTAGCGGGAGCAAATGAGCAGTTCTTC. Translation: CSVGFRLAGANEQFF.

The genes are TRBV18 and TRBJ2-7, with 10 bases that match TRBD1. The V and J ends lost 5 bases and 4 bases, in that order; junction bases with no gene match: 5. CDR3 length: 14 residues. Germline loops: CDR1 KGHSH, CDR2 LQKENI. CDR3 DNA: TGTGCCAGCTCAAGCCGGGACAGGGGATACGAGCAGTACTTC. It is translated as CASSSRDRGYEQYF.

On this clone itself: Other DNA sequences in this sample translate to the same CDR3. The chain couples TRBV2 to TRBJ1-5; maybe TRBD1 (6 bases). Germline V lookup: CDR1 SNHLY, CDR2 FYNNEI. This CDR3 has 14 residues. Trimming took 6 bases from V and 3 from J, leaving 12 bases between them. The CDR3 nucleotides read TGTGCCAGCAGCGCCGGACAGTCCAATCAGCCCCAGCATTTT. Translating it yields CASSAGQSNQPQHF.

The chain is built from TRBV5-5 and TRBJ2-5, with TRBD2 matching over 8 bases. V gave up 4 bases and J gave up 3 bases; unmatched junction bases: 2. The germline gives CDR1 SGHKS, CDR2 YYEKEE (reference sequence). This CDR3 has 13 residues. The CDR3 DNA follows: TGTGCCAGCAGCCTGCGGGGGGAAGAGACCCAGTACTTC. Residues: CASSLRGEETQYF.

The CDR3 DNA reads TGTGCCAGCAGTTACCGAAAAGGCTACGAGCAGTACTTC. This codes for CASSYRKGYEQYF. The V call is TRBV6-5, the J call TRBJ2-5; no clear D. The end of the DNA is better explained by TRBJ2-7, so the J call may be wrong. Germline lookup yields CDR1 MNHEY and CDR2 SVGAGI. The CDR3 spans 13 residues.

The genes are TRBV7-8 and TRBJ1-3; tentative D call: TRBD1 (5 bases). Germline CDR1 reads SGHVS; CDR2 reads FQNEAQ. This CDR3 is 18 amino acids long. Trimming took off 0 bases at V and 0 bases at J, with 15 bases between the two ends. DNA of the CDR3: TGTGCCAGCAGCTTAGCCCGAGCAGGGCCCCTCTCTGGAAACACCATATATTTT. This gives the protein CASSLARAGPLSGNTIYF.

V and J are TRBV19 and TRBJ2-3, with no clear D. This CDR3 has 16 residues. V was shortened by 6 bases and J by 0 bases, with 16 bases between the two germline ends. Germline V lookup: CDR1 LNHDA, CDR2 SQIVND (reference sequence). The CDR3 protein is CASRSLLAASTDTQYF. Here the CDR3 DNA reads TGTGCCAGTAGATCACTGTTGGCGGCCAGCACAGATACGCAGTATTTT.

The rearrangement uses TRBV2 and TRBJ1-5; D is unresolved. V shed 2 bases and J shed 2 bases, with 13 bases lying between them. The CDR3 spans 16 residues. CDR1 is SNHLY, CDR2 FYNNEI, per germline. CDR3 nucleotides: TGTGCCAGCAGTGAAAGTCCCTCGCTCGGCAATCAGCCCCAGCATTTT. The encoded protein is CASSESPSLGNQPQHF.

The chain links TRBV6-1 to TRBJ2-1; the D gene is possibly TRBD2 (6 bases). Trimming took 7 bases from V and 3 from J, leaving 16 bases between them. The CDR3 covers 15 residues. CDR1 MNHNS and CDR2 SASEGT come from the germline V gene. The CDR3 reads CASMGGGANYNEQFF. As DNA, the CDR3 is TGTGCCAGCATGGGGGGTGGGGCAAACTACAATGAGCAGTTCTTC.

This chain connects TRBV7-9 to TRBJ2-7; no definite D call. In germline, CDR1 is SEHNR, CDR2 FQNEAQ (reference sequence). This CDR3 is 13 amino acids long. Trimming removed 5 bases at V and 2 bases at J, with 10 bases between. The CDR3 loop is CASSPTTTYEQYF. DNA of the CDR3: TGTGCCAGCAGCCCTACAACGACCTACGAGCAGTACTTC.

This clone appeared once. The chain joins TRBV7-8 to TRBJ1-1, with D possibly being TRBD1 (5 bases). Germline V gene sequence: CDR1 SGHVS, CDR2 FQNEAQ. The CDR3 loop spans 13 amino acids. V was trimmed by 1 base and J by 9 bases, leaving 12 bases between them. The DNA of the CDR3 is TGTGCCAGCAGCTTAGAAAGGGACCGACAAGCTTTCTTT. This translates into CASSLERDRQAFF. Based on the CDR3 plus reference TRBV7-8 and TRBJ1-1, the full variable domain is GAGVSQSPRYKVAKRGQDVALRCDPISGHVSLFWYQQALGQGPEFLTYFQNEAQLDKSGLPSDRFFAERPEGSVSTLKIQRTQQEDSAVYLCASSLERDRQAFFGQGTRLTVV.

The rearrangement uses TRBV9 and TRBJ2-1; the D gene is possibly TRBD1 (6 bases). Between the trimmed V and J ends, which lost 3 bases and 0 bases, there was a span of 10 bases. Germline values: CDR1 SGDLS, CDR2 YYNGEE. The CDR3 has 15 residues. The chain's CDR3 is CASSADSSSYNEQFF. CDR3 bases: TGTGCCAGCAGCGCGGACAGCAGCTCCTACAATGAGCAGTTCTTC.

CDR3 protein: CSGDSSNEQFF. CDR3 nucleotide sequence: TGCAGTGGGGACAGTAGCAATGAGCAGTTCTTC. The chain carries TRBV20-1 and TRBJ2-1, with 7 bases matching TRBD1. V lost 7 bases and J lost 6; bases outside the gene matches: 3. Germline assignment: CDR1 DFQATT and CDR2 SNEGSKA (reference sequence). CDR3 length equals 11 residues.

The chain employs TRBV7-9 and TRBJ1-2; D is unresolved. The V gene's germline CDR1 is SEHNR and CDR2 FQNEAQ (reference sequence). The CDR3 is 16 residues long. V dropped 4 bases and J dropped 8 bases, with 23 bases sitting between them. This CDR3 is CASSSIRDYTTGGYTF. The DNA of the CDR3 is TGTGCCAGCAGCTCGATCCGGGATTACACAACGGGAGGCTACACCTTC.

This clone has a single count. The CDR3 sequence is CASSFNLEALGQETQYF. CDR3 sequence (DNA): TGTGCCAGCAGCTTTAATCTTGAGGCTTTGGGGCAAGAGACCCAGTACTTC. This chain uses TRBV5-8 with TRBJ2-5, with D uncertain. Germline CDR1 SGHTS, CDR2 YDEGEE. Between the trimmed V and J ends, which lost 2 bases and 2 bases, there was a span of 19 bases. The CDR3 is 17 residues long.